This entry lists 7 T cell receptor beta chains sequenced from one sample in a study of neurological immune-mediated disorders. In TCRdb, the 5' RACE reads were re-called with MiXCR into one record per CDR3 protein. In the table there are approximately 100,000 distinct CDR3 sequences, 10% to 12% of which are singletons. Time point noted: longitudinal time-point 3. Sequences were obtained from PBMCs. These receptors came from a female donor with HTLV-1-associated myelopathy (HAM/TSP).

There are many counts of this clonotype. V usage is TRBV7-2 and J usage is TRBJ2-5; 11 bases fit TRBD2. This CDR3 contains 15 residues. The germline V gene has CDR1 SGHTA and CDR2 FQGNSA. V lost 2 bases to trimming and J lost 4 bases; unmatched junction nucleotides: 3. The CDR3 here is CASSLTSGGLETQYF. For the CDR3, the DNA is TGTGCCAGCAGCTTAACTAGCGGGGGTCTAGAGACCCAGTACTTC.

This chain joins TRBV9 and TRBJ2-7; 12 bases are a match to TRBD1. Germline-derived CDR1 and CDR2 are SGDLS and YYNGEE. The V gene end was trimmed by 3 bases and the J gene end by 6 bases; junction bases not matched to a gene: 10. The CDR3 consists of 16 residues. The CDR3 DNA sequence: TGTGCCAGCAGCGCCAGGGAGGGGACAGGGGGCGCCGAGCAGTACTTC. Translating it yields CASSAREGTGGAEQYF.

As to this clonotype: A much larger clone sits a single nucleotide away, making a read error possible. The chain links TRBV10-3 to TRBJ2-7; D tentatively reads TRBD1 or TRBD2 (5 bases each). CDR1 and CDR2 from the germline V gene are ENHRY and SYGVKD. This CDR3 has 12 amino acids. For the CDR3, the DNA is TGTGTCATCAGTGGGGCACAGCGGGAGCAGTACTTC. This translates into CVISGAQREQYF.

The chain is built from TRBV2 and TRBJ2-1; no definite D call. CDR1 and CDR2 from the germline V gene are SNHLY and FYNNEI. The CDR3 has 15 amino acids. V lost 2 bases, J lost 5 bases, and 13 bases lay in between. The CDR3 region has the DNA TGTGCCAGCAGTGAATTAAGTTCAGTTAACAATGAGCAGTTCTTC. It specifies CASSELSSVNNEQFF.

About this clonotype: One junction end does not reproduce the germline sequence, and a read error may be involved. The chain links TRBV20-1 to TRBJ1-1, with a tentative D call TRBD1 (5 bases). The V gene's germline CDR1 is DFQATT and CDR2 SNEGSKA (reference sequence). The CDR3 has 15 residues. Here the CDR3 reads CSANMGAGPNSEASF. Here the CDR3 DNA reads TGCAGTGCTAACATGGGAGCAGGGCCAAACTCTGAAGCTTCCTTT.

This clonotype showed up many times. The chain is built from TRBV20-1 and TRBJ1-2; 8 bases line up with TRBD1. This CDR3 contains 13 residues. Germline CDR1 DFQATT, CDR2 SNEGSKA (reference sequence). V was clipped by 6 bases and J by 0 bases; unmatched bases: 3. CDR3 DNA sequence: TGCAGTGCCCGGGACAGGACTAACTATGGCTACACCTTC. This encodes CSARDRTNYGYTF.

V gene TRBV27 combines with J gene TRBJ1-5; 7 bases fit TRBD1. CDR3 length equals 13 residues. V dropped 6 bases and J dropped 5; count of bases not matched to a gene: 4. Germline V gene lookup returns CDR1 MNHEY and CDR2 SMNVEV (reference sequence). The CDR3 protein is CASRGDSYQPQHF. As DNA, the CDR3 is TGTGCCAGCAGGGGGGACAGTTATCAGCCCCAGCATTTT.